This record concerns one T cell receptor (beta chain) sequence. Its specificity is unknown. Germline V gene sequence: CDR1 SEHNR, CDR2 FQNEAQ (reference sequence). The CDR3 contains 13 residues. The V end was cut by 0 bases, the J end by 8 bases, with 10 bases between. The sample comes from a study of shared clonotypes between healthy human individuals. Study-wide background: The study drew on two women and a few men aged 18 to 49 as donors. Whole-study results and caveats: Researchers sampled blood only, noting tissue repertoires likely differ.

Authors' methods: Filtering differed for immunoSEQ, which gave only junction sequences without quality scores. The assay was immunoSEQ multiplex PCR, and TCRdb's table has in-frame clones only and misses some. The V and J calls and the clone size are those of that table, but D and trimming were determined from the DNA. The sample contains 2.5 million or so clones, 90% to 95% of which appear only once. Nashville, Tennessee was home to all donors, each a Caucasian adult. The clonotype originates from a man aged 18 to 30 in good health. What was sequenced was naive CD4+ T cells sorted from blood. Specified subset: CD45RA+ positively selected. The chain combines TRBV7-9 with TRBJ1-2; TRBD1 might be the D (5 bases). The CDR3 sequence: CASSLAGVEGYTF. The DNA for the CDR3 is TGTGCCAGCAGCTTAGCGGGGGTCGAGGGCTACACCTTC.